A single sample is the source of the 10 T cell receptor beta chains below, sequenced in a study of cytomegalovirus exposure and HLA in healthy donors. The repertoire was sequenced with immunoSEQ multiplex PCR; TCRdb's copy has only in-frame clones and lacks some. This table holds 110,000 to 150,000 clones, approximately 84% found once. Material: PBMCs. The receptors originated from a woman in her thirties in good health and CMV-seronegative.

The chain is built from TRBV20-1 and TRBJ2-3; weak D call: TRBD2 (5 bases). Trimming stripped 3 bases from V and 5 bases from J, with 6 bases between. The CDR3 contains 11 residues. The germline gives CDR1 DFQATT, CDR2 SNEGSKA (reference sequence). CDR3 bases: TGCAGTGCTAGCGCGGGAGATACGCAGTATTTT. Its protein is CSASAGDTQYF.

The V and J genes are TRBV7-8 and TRBJ2-3; 7 bases agree with TRBD1. The CDR3 runs 16 residues. Germline trimming cut 7 bases from V and 1 base from J; bases unmatched to any gene: 11. Per the germline V gene, CDR1 is SGHVS and CDR2 is FQNEAQ. The CDR3, as DNA: TGTGCCAGCAAGCTAACGGGACAGCTTGGCACAGATACGCAGTATTTT. This translates into CASKLTGQLGTDTQYF.

The chain carries TRBV7-8 and TRBJ1-3; TRBD1 matches 7 bases. The CDR3 contains 14 residues. Looked up from germline, CDR1 is SGHVS and CDR2 is FQNEAQ. J gave up 4 bases and V 5 bases, and 5 bases lay outside the gene matches. CDR3 residues: CASSQRDRGNTIYF. As DNA, the CDR3 is TGTGCCAGCAGCCAACGGGACAGAGGAAACACCATATATTTT.

V and J are TRBV6-5 and TRBJ2-7; TRBD1 is a possible D gene (6 bases). The CDR3 is 11 residues long. The V end lost 6 bases, the J end lost 6 bases, and 9 bases lay between the germline ends. Germline V gene data show CDR1 as MNHEY and CDR2 as SVGAGI. CDR3 sequence: CASRDRAEQYF. Written as DNA, the CDR3 is TGTGCCAGCAGGGACAGAGCCGAGCAGTACTTC.

This clone showed up just once. This chain connects TRBV28 to TRBJ1-5; unclear D gene. V gave up 6 bases and J gave up 7 bases, with 10 bases separating them. Germline V lookup: CDR1 MDHEN, CDR2 SYDVKM. The CDR3 length is 12 residues. This CDR3 is CASSPVQQPQHF. The CDR3 DNA sequence: TGTGCCAGCAGCCCTGTACAACAGCCCCAGCATTTT.

The rearrangement joins TRBV4-2 to TRBJ2-7; 8 bases are a match to TRBD2. The trim removed 0 bases at V and 3 bases at J, leaving 7 bases unmatched. CDR1 is LGHNA and CDR2 is YNFKEQ in the germline V gene. The CDR3 extends over 16 amino acids. The CDR3 region has the DNA TGTGCCAGCAGCCAAGATCTAGCGGGCGACCGCTACGAGCAGTACTTC. Its translation is CASSQDLAGDRYEQYF.

This clone was found many times. The genes are TRBV6-5 and TRBJ2-3; D remains ambiguous. V dropped 8 bases and J dropped 3 bases, with 9 bases sitting between them. The CDR3 covers 12 residues. Germline V CDR1 and CDR2: MNHEY, SVGAGI. The CDR3 region is CASSPTTDTQYF. Written as DNA, the CDR3 is TGTGCCAGCTCTCCGACAACAGATACGCAGTATTTT.

This clone is a singleton in its sample. The V gene is TRBV7-3, the J gene TRBJ2-6, with D possibly matching TRBD1 (5 bases). Germline V gene sequence: CDR1 SGHTA, CDR2 FQGTGA. The CDR3 spans 15 residues. V lost 2 bases to trimming and J lost 0 bases, with 5 bases between them. CDR3 in amino acids: CASSLGASGANVLTF. Here the CDR3 DNA reads TGTGCCAGCAGCTTAGGGGCCTCTGGGGCCAACGTCCTGACTTTC.

The J gene is TRBJ1-2, the V gene TRBV28, with TRBD1 matching 8 bases. Losses at the gene ends were 4 bases for V and 5 bases for J; bases not matched to a gene: 9. The germline gives CDR1 MDHEN, CDR2 SYDVKM. This CDR3 spans 15 amino acids. This chain's CDR3 is CASSSPPQGAYGYTF. The CDR3 DNA sequence: TGTGCCAGCAGTTCCCCCCCGCAGGGGGCATATGGCTACACCTTC.

J is TRBJ2-5 and V is TRBV29-1, with 8 bases fitting TRBD1. Per the germline V gene, CDR1 is SQVTM and CDR2 is ANQGSEA. The V gene end was trimmed by 4 bases and the J gene end by 6 bases; junction bases not matched to a gene: 13. The CDR3 runs 15 residues. The CDR3 region has the DNA TGCAGCGTTGTTTTCGGCAGGGGGCGTATGAAGACCCAGTACTTC. Translation gives CSVVFGRGRMKTQYF.